The source of this T cell receptor beta chain is a study of T cell responses to AZD1222 COVID-19 vaccine. Between the trimmed V and J ends, which lost 4 bases and 1 base, there was a span of 10 bases. Germline V lookup: CDR1 SEHNR, CDR2 FQNEAQ (reference sequence). This CDR3 has 14 amino acids. As to this clone: Its target is not known.

The table came from immunoSEQ multiplex PCR; TCRdb's copy has only in-frame clones and leaves some out. This sample contains over 120,000 clones. Study-level findings and limits: Two AZD1222 administrations were followed by greater Spike-specific TCR breadth and depth. Clonal diversity was possibly underestimated; the donors were predominantly white British and more often female.

This rearrangement joins TRBV7-9 to TRBJ1-1; D is possibly TRBD1 (5 bases). The sample comprised peripheral blood. The receptor was derived from an adult in good health. This CDR3 reads CASSSGVTNTEAFF. The CDR3, as DNA: TGTGCCAGCAGCTCGGGGGTCACGAACACTGAAGCTTTCTTT.